This T cell receptor beta chain is from a study of cytomegalovirus exposure and HLA in healthy donors. General study results and limits: Certain sequence variants were highly shared and formed a cluster, and this cluster was likely a sequencing artifact. For TCR beta chains, V- and J-gene trimming was later linked to a missense DCLRE1C variant. Most TCR sequences showed up rarely, but some public TCRs showed up in many donors.

Both 60 Vbeta primers and 13 Jbeta primers went into the PCR. Measured with immunoSEQ multiplex PCR; TCRdb has only the in-frame clones, and not every one. The repertoire holds approximately 90,000 clones, with around 75% as singletons. A remark on this clone: The antigen remains unidentified.

This CDR3 is 14 amino acids long. V was clipped by 0 bases and J by 3 bases; unmatched bases: 3. Germline V lookup: CDR1 GTSNPN, CDR2 SVGIG (reference sequence). The donors gave bone marrow, and they were healthy. This chain joins TRBV30 and TRBJ2-5; 8 bases fit TRBD1. Sequenced: PBMCs. This TCR derives from a man aged 40-55 years in good health and CMV-seronegative. The CDR3 region has the DNA TGTGCCTGGAGTGTTTCAGGGGGCAAAGAGACCCAGTACTTC. Protein product: CAWSVSGGKETQYF.